These 27 T cell receptor beta chains were all obtained from the same sample, sequenced in a study of T-cell memory formation after mild COVID-19. TCRdb used MiXCR to reprocess the 5' RACE reads, holding one entry per CDR3 protein. The sample lists about 350,000 distinct CDR3 sequences; 14% were seen once. The sequencing input was PBMCs or a T cell subset sorted from them (not recorded which). All receptors derive from a man aged 18-30 years who had mild COVID-19 (a few samples of this study predate the infection). Cell type and time point are not known.

The sample holds a few counts of this clonotype. The CDR3 loop is CASSLGGAGAKNIQYF. The CDR3 DNA is TGTGCCAGCAGCTTAGGCGGGGCAGGAGCCAAAAACATTCAGTACTTC. This sequence joins TRBV7-3 and TRBJ2-4; perhaps TRBD2 as D (6 bases). Germline V lookup: CDR1 SGHTA, CDR2 FQGTGA. This CDR3 has 16 amino acids. V was clipped by 2 bases and J by 0 bases, with 11 bases between them.

V is TRBV7-2 and J is TRBJ2-7, with 8 nucleotides matching TRBD1. From germline, CDR1 is SGHTA and CDR2 FQGNSA. V dropped 5 bases and J dropped 4; count of bases not matched to a gene: 7. CDR3 length: 14 residues. CDR3 DNA: TGTGCCAGCAGCACCGACAGGGGATCGTACGAGCAGTACGTC. This sequence encodes CASSTDRGSYEQYV.

This clonotype was counted only a few times. The V gene is TRBV7-9, the J gene TRBJ1-1; D not resolved. This CDR3 is built from 12 residues. Germline CDR1 reads SEHNR; CDR2 reads FQNEAQ (reference sequence). V was shortened by 5 bases and J by 4 bases, with 8 bases between the two germline ends. CDR3 DNA sequence: TGTGCCAGCAGCGTAGAGCCCACTGAAGCTTTCTTT. Translated: CASSVEPTEAFF.

Many counts were recorded for this clonotype. The V and J genes are TRBV20-1 and TRBJ2-3, with D possibly being TRBD1 or TRBD2 (6 bases each). The CDR3 consists of 14 residues. Germline CDR1 is DFQATT and CDR2 is SNEGSKA (reference sequence). V lost 2 bases and J lost 1, with 10 bases in between. The CDR3 spells CSARKGGGTDTQYF. The CDR3 bases are TGCAGTGCTAGAAAGGGGGGCGGCACAGATACGCAGTATTTT.

The CDR3 region is CSARGRQGTLSYGYTF. Written as DNA, the CDR3 is TGCAGTGCTAGAGGCCGACAGGGAACTTTAAGCTATGGCTACACCTTC. The chain is built from TRBV20-1 and TRBJ1-2, with 7 bases that match TRBD1. V gave up 1 base and J gave up 4 bases; unmatched junction bases: 12. The CDR3 sequence is 16 residues long. Germline V gene data show CDR1 as DFQATT and CDR2 as SNEGSKA (reference sequence).

This chain connects TRBV5-1 to TRBJ2-1; TRBD2 might be the D (5 bases). CDR3 length: 14 amino acids. Germline V gene data show CDR1 as SGHRS and CDR2 as YFSETQ. Trimming shortened V by 4 bases and J by 1 base, and 9 bases separated the two germline ends. CDR3 nucleotide sequence: TGCGCCAGCAGCCCGGACTGGTCCTACAATGAGCAGTTCTTC. This codes for CASSPDWSYNEQFF.

This chain joins TRBV4-2 and TRBJ1-2; the D gene is possibly TRBD1 (6 bases). The germline V and J ends were trimmed by 6 bases and 4 bases, with 15 bases remaining between them. The CDR3 is 14 residues long. Germline-derived CDR1 and CDR2 are LGHNA and YNFKEQ. In DNA form, the CDR3 reads TGTGCCAGCAGTGTGGGGGGCGCGATCTATGGCTACACCTTC. Encoded protein: CASSVGGAIYGYTF.

This clonotype occurred many times. The chain uses TRBV6-4 and TRBJ2-3; weak D call: TRBD1 (6 bases). V dropped 2 bases and J dropped 1 base, with 13 bases sitting between them. From germline, CDR1 is MRHNA and CDR2 SNTAGT. This CDR3 contains 16 residues. Written as DNA, the CDR3 is TGTGCCAGCAGTGACAAAACAGGGAGCGGCACAGATACGCAGTATTTT. Translated, it gives CASSDKTGSGTDTQYF.

The chain joins TRBV12-3 or TRBV12-4 to TRBJ1-5; D gene unclear. The ends were cut back, 1 base at V and 2 bases at J, with 9 bases in the middle. CDR3 length: 15 amino acids. The CDR3 DNA follows: TGTGCCAGCAGTTTAGTCGGGGAAGGCAATCAGCCCCAGCATTTT. It specifies CASSLVGEGNQPQHF.

CDR3 bases: TGCAGTGCTAGAGGGGAATCCACTAACTATGGCTACACCTTC. It yields the protein CSARGESTNYGYTF. V gene TRBV20-1 combines with J gene TRBJ1-2; no reliable D call. This CDR3 has 14 amino acids. Germline values: CDR1 DFQATT, CDR2 SNEGSKA (reference sequence). Trimming stripped 1 base from V and 0 bases from J, with 9 bases between.

The chain has TRBV6-6 and TRBJ1-3, with 12 nucleotides matching TRBD1. This CDR3 has 15 amino acids. The J segment lost 4 bases and the V segment lost 4 bases, leaving 2 bases of the junction unmatched. Germline V CDR1 and CDR2: MNHNY, SVGAGI (reference sequence). CDR3 sequence (DNA): TGTGCCAGCAGTTCTGGGACAGGGGGCGGAAACACCATATATTTT. This gives the protein CASSSGTGGGNTIYF.

The V gene is TRBV4-1, the J gene TRBJ2-7; D is perhaps TRBD1 or TRBD2 (5 bases each). Germline-derived CDR1 and CDR2 are MGHRA and YSYEKL. This CDR3 comprises 11 residues. Trimming took 6 bases from V and 7 from J, leaving 10 bases between them. This chain's CDR3 is CASRPGPEQYV. The CDR3, as DNA: TGCGCCAGCAGGCCGGGGCCTGAGCAGTACGTC.

The rearrangement links TRBV29-1 to TRBJ1-1; D is unresolved. Trimming shortened V by 2 bases and J by 3 bases, and 13 bases separated the two germline ends. The CDR3 sequence is 14 residues long. Germline CDR1 SQVTM, CDR2 ANQGSEA. DNA of the CDR3: TGCAGCGTTGAACCCCGACTAGCGGACACTGAAGCTTTCTTT. Translated: CSVEPRLADTEAFF.

This clonotype was observed a few times. With a much larger clone just one base away, this may be a read error. The chain links TRBV28 to TRBJ2-3; D ambiguous. V was clipped by 6 bases and J by 3 bases, with 7 bases between them. This CDR3 is 12 amino acids long. CDR1 MDHEN and CDR2 SYDVKM come from the germline V gene. CDR3 protein: CASRPVTDTQYF. CDR3 coding DNA: TGTGCCAGCAGACCCGTGACAGATACGCAGTATTTT.

This clonotype was recorded at least ten times. The J gene is TRBJ2-3, the V gene TRBV5-1; D uncertain. The CDR3 totals 11 residues. Trimming shortened V by 0 bases and J by 8 bases, and 4 bases separated the two germline ends. Germline V gene sequence: CDR1 SGHRS, CDR2 YFSETQ. CDR3 residues: CASSLDGTQYF. The CDR3 DNA follows: TGCGCCAGCAGCTTGGACGGTACGCAGTATTTT.

The table lists this clonotype with many counts. The chain joins TRBV28 to TRBJ2-7, with a weak D call TRBD1 (6 bases). This CDR3 is 14 amino acids long. Looked up from germline, CDR1 is MDHEN and CDR2 is SYDVKM. V shed 2 bases and J shed 2 bases, with 10 bases lying between them. DNA for the CDR3: TGTGCCAGCAGTTTAGGCAGGGGTGCCTACGAGCAGTACTTC. It codes for CASSLGRGAYEQYF.

This clonotype was counted at least ten times. The chain couples TRBV4-2 to TRBJ2-1; TRBD2 is a possible D gene (5 bases). Germline-derived CDR1 and CDR2 are LGHNA and YNFKEQ. The CDR3 spans 15 residues. V was cut by 0 bases and J by 6 bases, with 12 bases left in between. The CDR3 region is CASSQDNGGPNEQFF. Written as DNA, the CDR3 is TGTGCCAGCAGCCAAGATAATGGAGGCCCCAATGAGCAGTTCTTC.

This clonotype was seen more than once but under ten times. The gene calls are TRBV5-1 and TRBJ2-2; either TRBD1 or TRBD2 may supply D (6 bases each). The CDR3 spans 15 residues. CDR1 SGHRS and CDR2 YFSETQ come from the germline V gene. V was clipped by 5 bases and J by 1 base, with 12 bases between them. This CDR3 is CASRRGTENTGELFF. CDR3 in DNA: TGCGCCAGCAGGAGGGGGACTGAGAACACCGGGGAGCTGTTTTTT.

The chain joins TRBV7-9 to TRBJ2-7; tentatively, D is TRBD2 (5 bases). V was cut by 5 bases and J by 5 bases, with 7 bases left in between. The CDR3 is 11 residues long. CDR1 is SEHNR, CDR2 FQNEAQ, per germline (reference sequence). Here the CDR3 reads CASSAGDEQYF. The CDR3, as DNA: TGTGCCAGCAGCGCGGGCGACGAGCAGTACTTC. The full variable domain, its missing parts supplied by reference TRBV7-9 and TRBJ2-7, is DTGVSQNPRHKITKRGQNVTFRCDPISEHNRLYWYRQTLGQGPEFLTYFQNEAQLEKSRLLSDRFSAERPKGSFSTLEIQRTEQGDSAMYLCASSAGDEQYFGPGTRLTVT.

This chain connects TRBV7-3 to TRBJ2-1; TRBD2 matches 12 bases. V trimming: 8 bases; J trimming: 2 bases; junction bases outside the gene matches: 13. Looked up from germline, CDR1 is SGHTA and CDR2 is FQGTGA. This CDR3 comprises 18 residues. CDR3: CASAASGGAPPAYNEQFF. The CDR3 DNA reads TGTGCCAGCGCCGCTAGCGGGGGGGCACCGCCTGCCTACAATGAGCAGTTCTTC.

This clonotype has more than one count but fewer than ten. The rearrangement joins TRBV6-6 to TRBJ2-4; a possible D gene is TRBD1 (5 bases). Germline V CDR1 and CDR2: MNHNY, SVGAGI (reference sequence). V was pared by 7 bases and J by 5 bases, with 18 bases between. CDR3 length: 15 residues. CDR3 nucleotide sequence: TGTGCCAGCAAGGACAACCCGACCCACCAAAACATTCAGTACTTC. This sequence encodes CASKDNPTHQNIQYF.

J is TRBJ1-2 and V is TRBV5-1; D ambiguous. CDR1 SGHRS and CDR2 YFSETQ come from the germline V gene. This CDR3 contains 12 residues. Trimming left V 4 bases short and J 5 bases short, with 9 bases between. In DNA form, the CDR3 reads TGCGCCAGCAGCACCGGATTTTATGGCTACACCTTC. This sequence encodes CASSTGFYGYTF.

This clonotype was detected a few times. The chain is built from TRBV5-5 and TRBJ1-2; tentatively, D is TRBD1 (5 bases). Germline CDR1 SGHKS, CDR2 YYEKEE (reference sequence). The CDR3 contains 13 residues. V gave up 0 bases and J gave up 6 bases, with 9 bases separating them. Written as DNA, the CDR3 is TGTGCCAGCAGCTTGGGGGGGAGAAATGGCTACACCTTC. Encoded protein: CASSLGGRNGYTF.

This chain joins TRBV6-5 and TRBJ2-5; TRBD2 aligns across 12 bases. Per germline, CDR1 MNHEY and CDR2 SVGAGI. V dropped 5 bases and J dropped 5; count of bases not matched to a gene: 6. CDR3 length: 15 residues. CDR3 protein: CASSGLAGGLETQYF. The CDR3 DNA follows: TGTGCCAGCAGTGGGCTAGCGGGGGGGTTGGAGACCCAGTACTTC.

The J gene is TRBJ1-2, the V gene TRBV7-2; D not resolved. Germline CDR1 SGHTA, CDR2 FQGNSA. With 5 bases removed from V and 4 bases from J, the gap between germline ends came to 17 bases. This CDR3 is built from 15 residues. This CDR3 is CASSTRTDLLYGYTF. The DNA for the CDR3 is TGTGCCAGCAGCACCCGGACCGACCTTCTCTATGGCTACACCTTC.

The rearrangement joins TRBV6-5 to TRBJ2-7; D may be TRBD2 (5 bases). Trimming cost V 6 bases and J 2 bases, with 17 bases left between them. Germline-derived CDR1 and CDR2 are MNHEY and SVGAGI. This CDR3 comprises 15 residues. The CDR3 loop is CASSRTGGRAYEQYF. CDR3 DNA sequence: TGTGCCAGCAGCAGGACTGGTGGCCGTGCCTACGAGCAGTACTTC.

The J gene is TRBJ2-5, the V gene TRBV12-3 or TRBV12-4, with 8 positions matching TRBD1. The CDR3 is made up of 14 amino acids. The V segment lost 4 bases and the J segment 8 bases; nucleotides outside the gene matches: 9. The CDR3 loop is CASSSDGTGGTQYF. CDR3 bases: TGTGCCAGCAGTTCGGATGGGACAGGTGGCACCCAGTACTTC.